A single sample is the source of the 24 T cell receptor beta chains below, sequenced in a study of cytomegalovirus exposure and HLA in healthy donors. Primers for the PCR totalled 60 Vbeta and 13 Jbeta. The data were produced by immunoSEQ multiplex PCR, yet TCRdb's version contains in-frame clones alone and is incomplete. The listing contains around 160,000 clones. The sequenced material came from PBMCs. The receptors were gathered from a woman between 45 and 65 years old in good health and CMV-seronegative.

The chain is built from TRBV30 and TRBJ2-3; 12 bases are a match to TRBD2. Trimming took 3 bases from V and 6 from J; bases not matched to a gene: 7. This CDR3 contains 15 residues. Germline CDR1 GTSNPN, CDR2 SVGIG (reference sequence). The CDR3 DNA follows: TGTGCCTGGAGCGGCCTAGCGGGGGGGCCGGATACGCAGTATTTT. This translates into CAWSGLAGGPDTQYF.

In nucleotides, the CDR3 is TGTGCCAGCAGCGCCGACAGGGATAAATACACCGGGGAGCTGTTTTTT. Amino acid sequence: CASSADRDKYTGELFF. V gene TRBV7-2 combines with J gene TRBJ2-2, with TRBD1 identical over 7 bases. V shed 5 bases, J shed 3 bases, and the junction held 9 bases outside the gene matches. Germline CDR1 SGHTA, CDR2 FQGNSA. The CDR3 spans 16 residues.

V gene TRBV11-1 combines with J gene TRBJ1-1; weak D call: TRBD1 (5 bases). Looked up from germline, CDR1 is SGHAT and CDR2 is FQDESV (reference sequence). V was cut by 3 bases and J by 4 bases, with 9 bases left in between. This CDR3 is built from 13 residues. The chain's CDR3 is CASSFRGSTEAFF. The CDR3 coding sequence is TGTGCCAGCAGCTTCCGGGGGAGCACTGAAGCTTTCTTT.

The CDR3 coding sequence is TGTGCCAGCAGCGTAGATAGCTACAATGAGCAGTTCTTC. It encodes CASSVDSYNEQFF. The chain has TRBV9 and TRBJ2-1; no firm D call. There are 13 residues in the CDR3. V dropped 0 bases and J dropped 3 bases, with 4 bases sitting between them. Germline CDR1 is SGDLS and CDR2 is YYNGEE.

This chain joins TRBV6-5 and TRBJ2-7; tentative D call: TRBD1 (7 bases). This CDR3 is 14 amino acids long. V was cut by 6 bases and J by 6 bases, with 18 bases left in between. The germline V gene encodes CDR1 MNHEY and CDR2 SVGAGI. The CDR3 region has the DNA TGTGCCAGCAGCGGAGACAGGGAGGTCGCCGAGCAGTACTTC. This sequence encodes CASSGDREVAEQYF.

The chain combines TRBV5-1 with TRBJ1-2; 8 nucleotides agree with TRBD1. The germline V gene encodes CDR1 SGHRS and CDR2 YFSETQ. The CDR3 is made up of 16 amino acids. The V and J ends lost 0 bases and 6 bases, in that order; junction bases with no gene match: 10. This CDR3 reads CASSLGSGGSADGYTF. In DNA form, the CDR3 reads TGCGCCAGCAGCTTGGGATCAGGGGGCTCAGCGGATGGCTACACCTTC.

The rearrangement links TRBV5-1 to TRBJ1-5, with unresolved D. Trimming took off 4 bases at V and 4 bases at J, with 9 bases between the two ends. This CDR3 comprises 13 residues. Germline CDR1 is SGHRS and CDR2 is YFSETQ. Here the CDR3 reads CASSGQPNQPQHF. The CDR3 DNA is TGCGCCAGCAGCGGGCAGCCAAATCAGCCCCAGCATTTT.

The chain has TRBV6-6 and TRBJ1-2, with a weak D call TRBD1 (6 bases). The CDR3 loop spans 12 amino acids. Trimming took off 5 bases at V and 7 bases at J, with 11 bases between the two ends. Germline V gene data show CDR1 as MNHNY and CDR2 as SVGAGI (reference sequence). CDR3 amino acids: CASSVQGTGYTF. In nucleotides, the CDR3 is TGTGCCAGCAGTGTACAGGGAACTGGCTACACCTTC.

V and J are TRBV7-8 and TRBJ2-2, with D perhaps TRBD2 (6 bases). The germline gives CDR1 SGHVS, CDR2 FQNEAQ. There are 16 residues in the CDR3. Trimming stripped 1 base from V and 2 bases from J, with 11 bases between. This CDR3 is CASSLGLVANTGELFF. The CDR3 DNA is TGTGCCAGCAGCTTAGGACTAGTGGCTAACACCGGGGAGCTGTTTTTT.

V is TRBV25-1 and J is TRBJ2-2; 15 bases are a match to TRBD2. The junction had 10 bases not matched to a gene; V was cut back by 4 bases and J by 7 bases. Per the germline V gene, CDR1 is MGHDK and CDR2 is SYGVNS. The CDR3 loop spans 18 amino acids. The CDR3 nucleotides read TGTGCCAGCAGTGCCTCGGGACTAGCGGGAGGACATGGCGGGGAGCTGTTTTTT. Protein product: CASSASGLAGGHGGELFF.

V gene TRBV18 combines with J gene TRBJ1-1; the D is unclear. The V end lost 0 bases, the J end lost 6 bases, and 17 bases lay between the germline ends. The V gene's germline CDR1 is KGHSH and CDR2 LQKENI. The CDR3 totals 16 residues. CDR3 protein: CASSPPPPGYIPEAFF. The CDR3 region has the DNA TGTGCCAGCTCACCACCTCCGCCCGGGTATATCCCTGAAGCTTTCTTT.

This rearrangement joins TRBV4-1 to TRBJ2-3; a possible D gene is TRBD2 (6 bases). The CDR3 covers 16 residues. Germline CDR1 is MGHRA and CDR2 is YSYEKL. With 0 bases removed from V and 2 bases from J, the gap between germline ends came to 12 bases. The CDR3 spells CASSQDRGEVTDTQYF. As DNA, the CDR3 is TGCGCCAGCAGCCAAGATCGCGGGGAGGTCACAGATACGCAGTATTTT.

The CDR3 coding sequence is TGTGCCTGGATGGAGGCGGGAGCGGGCACCGGGGAGCTGTTTTTT. Protein sequence: CAWMEAGAGTGELFF. The V call is TRBV30, the J call TRBJ2-2, with 7 bases identical to TRBD2. Germline V gene sequence: CDR1 GTSNPN, CDR2 SVGIG (reference sequence). V trimming: 4 bases; J trimming: 4 bases; junction bases outside the gene matches: 9. CDR3 length: 15 residues.

V and J are TRBV4-2 and TRBJ2-7; 8 nucleotides line up with TRBD1. There are 14 residues in the CDR3. V dropped 1 base and J dropped 2; count of bases not matched to a gene: 1. CDR1 and CDR2 from the germline V gene are LGHNA and YNFKEQ. The DNA of the CDR3 is TGTGCCAGCAGCCAAGGACAGGGGACCTACGAGCAGTACTTC. As protein: CASSQGQGTYEQYF.

In the case of this clone: Other DNA sequences from this sample encode an identical CDR3 as well. This chain uses TRBV18 with TRBJ2-5; no clear D. CDR1 is KGHSH, CDR2 LQKENI, per germline. V gave up 2 bases and J gave up 2 bases, with 6 bases separating them. This CDR3 is built from 13 residues. DNA of the CDR3: TGTGCCAGCTCACCAGGCGGACAAGAGACCCAGTACTTC. Translating gives CASSPGGQETQYF.

CDR3 sequence (DNA): TGTGCCAGCTCACCACAGACAGATAACTATGGCTACACCTTC. It is translated as CASSPQTDNYGYTF. The V call is TRBV18, the J call TRBJ1-2, with D possibly being TRBD1 (5 bases). With 1 base removed from V and 1 base from J, the gap between germline ends came to 7 bases. The CDR3 runs 14 residues. The germline V gene has CDR1 KGHSH and CDR2 LQKENI.

V and J are TRBV19 and TRBJ1-5, with D possibly being TRBD1 (6 bases). In germline, CDR1 is LNHDA, CDR2 SQIVND (reference sequence). The length of the CDR3 is 14 residues. Trimming pared 4 bases from V and 8 bases from J, leaving 15 bases between. The CDR3 sequence is CASSTTGFLKPQHF. CDR3 DNA: TGTGCCAGTAGTACGACAGGTTTCCTGAAGCCCCAGCATTTT.

The chain links TRBV16 to TRBJ1-2, with D maybe TRBD1 (6 bases). Germline V gene sequence: CDR1 KGHSY, CDR2 FQNENV. The CDR3 contains 15 residues. With 2 bases removed from V and 2 bases from J, the gap between germline ends came to 12 bases. The CDR3 loop is CASSQNRDPNYGYTF. CDR3 nucleotide sequence: TGTGCCAGCAGCCAAAACAGGGACCCGAACTATGGCTACACCTTC.

CDR3: CAGVGTGGHEQYF. In DNA, the CDR3 is TGCGCAGGTGTGGGGACAGGGGGCCACGAGCAGTACTTC. J is TRBJ2-7 and V is TRBV10-2; 12 bases map to TRBD1. The CDR3 contains 13 residues. Per germline, CDR1 WSHSY and CDR2 SAAADI.

The chain has TRBV10-2 and TRBJ2-3; 9 bases map to TRBD2. J lost 6 bases, V lost 5 bases, and 18 bases had no gene match. Germline V gives CDR1 WSHSY, CDR2 SAAADI. There are 18 residues in the CDR3. The DNA of the CDR3 is TGCGCCAGCAGTACCGTGATTCCCGGGACTAGCTATAGGGATACGCAGTATTTT. This translates into CASSTVIPGTSYRDTQYF.

This chain joins TRBV14 and TRBJ2-2; 7 nucleotides line up with TRBD1. This CDR3 contains 15 residues. With V trimmed by 4 bases and J by 4 bases, 6 bases remained unmatched. The V gene's germline CDR1 is SGHDN and CDR2 FVKESK. CDR3 residues: CASSPRTGATGELFF. CDR3 bases: TGTGCCAGCAGCCCCCGGACAGGCGCCACCGGGGAGCTGTTTTTT.

This chain uses TRBV30 with TRBJ1-1; 8 positions match TRBD1. CDR1 is GTSNPN, CDR2 SVGIG, per germline (reference sequence). J lost 1 base, V lost 3 bases, and 4 bases had no gene match. The CDR3 is 14 amino acids. This CDR3 is CAWSRGQRNTEAFF. The CDR3 DNA is TGTGCCTGGAGCAGGGGGCAAAGGAACACTGAAGCTTTCTTT.

The rearrangement uses TRBV5-1 and TRBJ2-5; 7 positions match TRBD1. V lost 5 bases, J lost 3 bases, and 7 bases stayed unmatched. Germline values: CDR1 SGHRS, CDR2 YFSETQ. The CDR3 is 14 amino acids. In DNA, the CDR3 is TGCGCCAGCAGTTCGGGACAGCGTGAAGAGACCCAGTACTTC. Its protein is CASSSGQREETQYF.

This sequence joins TRBV2 and TRBJ2-7; 7 positions agree with TRBD1. The V and J ends lost 6 bases and 1 base, in that order; junction bases with no gene match: 9. Germline V gene lookup returns CDR1 SNHLY and CDR2 FYNNEI. The CDR3 consists of 15 residues. This chain's CDR3 is CASSPSGQVSYEQYF. For the CDR3, the DNA is TGTGCCAGCAGCCCTAGTGGACAGGTATCCTACGAGCAGTACTTC.